The present TCR beta chain was sequenced within a study of blood T cell repertoires in COVID-19. Germline-derived CDR1 and CDR2 are SGHRS and YFSETQ. V was cut by 3 bases and J by 5 bases, with 12 bases left in between. CDR3 length equals 14 residues. This clone showed up just once. The repertoire was sequenced with immunoSEQ multiplex PCR; TCRdb's copy has only in-frame clones and lacks some. Here the sample spans 51,000 or so clones, nearly 90% being singletons. The sample taken for sequencing was peripheral blood. This chain connects TRBV5-1 to TRBJ2-1; the D gene is possibly TRBD2 (5 bases). The receptor was derived from a man aged 80 or over with active or convalescent COVID-19. In DNA form, the CDR3 reads TGCGCCAGCAGCTCTAGCTTCAACGACAATGAGCAGTTCTTC. Translation gives CASSSSFNDNEQFF.